The 26 T cell receptor beta chains reported below all come from one sample, sequenced in a study of Ad26.COV2.S vaccination and SARS-CoV-2 variants. Profiling relied on immunoSEQ multiplex PCR, and the TCRdb table lists in-frame clones only, not all of them. The sample lists around 340,000 clones, about 89% seen once, with roughly 5% in the top ten. Documented treatment: around 19 received Ad26.COV2.S at low or high dose, single or two shots; about 5 received placebo; per-sample allocation not given. Repertoires come from day 63 after the first vaccine or placebo injection. Source: peripheral blood, taken in a trial of Ad26.COV2.S vaccine versus placebo. Every receptor here comes from a person aged 18-60 years who received the Ad26.COV2.S COVID-19 vaccine or a placebo.

Points on this clone: The same CDR3 can be traced to other DNA sequences in this sample. The rearrangement uses TRBV10-3 and TRBJ2-7; D not resolved. Germline CDR1 ENHRY, CDR2 SYGVKD. This CDR3 contains 14 residues. V lost 6 bases and J 0 bases, leaving 12 bases between the germline ends. Written as DNA, the CDR3 is TGTGCCATCAGCGGGCCGGAGAGCTCCTACGAGCAGTACTTC. It is translated as CAISGPESSYEQYF.

V usage is TRBV28 and J usage is TRBJ1-3; unclear D gene. Germline V gives CDR1 MDHEN, CDR2 SYDVKM. This CDR3 has 14 residues. Trimming pared 4 bases from V and 1 base from J, leaving 8 bases between. For the CDR3, the DNA is TGTGCCAGCAGTTCGTTGGTTTCTGGAAACACCATATATTTT. Encoded protein: CASSSLVSGNTIYF.

V is TRBV14 and J is TRBJ1-5, with D hard to call. CDR3 size: 15 residues. V was clipped by 0 bases and J by 2 bases, with 8 bases between them. CDR1 is SGHDN and CDR2 is FVKESK in the germline V gene. The CDR3 DNA reads TGTGCCAGCAGCCAAGAAAAACTGGGCAATCAGCCCCAGCATTTT. It yields the protein CASSQEKLGNQPQHF.

The V and J genes are TRBV6-6 and TRBJ1-5, with D unresolved. The CDR3 consists of 12 residues. V lost 7 bases to trimming and J lost 2 bases, with 6 bases between them. Germline V gene lookup returns CDR1 MNHNY and CDR2 SVGAGI (reference sequence). CDR3: CASTAGNQPQHF. CDR3 in DNA: TGTGCCAGCACGGCAGGCAATCAGCCCCAGCATTTT.

V and J are TRBV28 and TRBJ2-7, with TRBD2 as a possible D gene (5 bases). V dropped 6 bases and J dropped 2 bases, with 11 bases sitting between them. From germline, CDR1 is MDHEN and CDR2 SYDVKM. The length of the CDR3 is 13 residues. The CDR3 DNA is TGTGCCAGCAGACCGGACGGGGCCTACGAGCAGTACTTC. Encoded protein: CASRPDGAYEQYF.

The chain has TRBV18 and TRBJ2-7; D gene unclear. CDR3 size: 13 residues. Germline values: CDR1 KGHSH, CDR2 LQKENI. V lost 3 bases and J 0 bases, leaving 6 bases between the germline ends. The CDR3: CASSPGHSYEQYF. The CDR3, as DNA: TGTGCCAGCTCACCGGGTCACTCCTACGAGCAGTACTTC.

V and J are TRBV28 and TRBJ2-7; 9 bases line up with TRBD1. V dropped 5 bases and J dropped 3; count of bases not matched to a gene: 2. There are 13 residues in the CDR3. CDR1 and CDR2 from the germline V gene are MDHEN and SYDVKM. The chain's CDR3 is CASSRTGDYEQYF. CDR3 in DNA: TGTGCCAGCAGTCGGACAGGGGACTACGAGCAGTACTTC. The entire variable domain, with the rest obtained from reference TRBV28 and TRBJ2-7, is as follows: DVKVTQSSRYLVKRTGEKVFLECVQDMDHENMFWYRQDPGLGLRLIYFSYDVKMKEKGDIPEGYSVSREKKERFSLILESASTNQTSMYLCASSRTGDYEQYFGPGTRLTVT.

The chain uses TRBV6-1 and TRBJ1-2, with a possible D match to TRBD1 (6 bases). The germline V gene encodes CDR1 MNHNS and CDR2 SASEGT. This CDR3 contains 14 residues. V was trimmed by 3 bases and J by 13 bases, leaving 21 bases between them. CDR3 in DNA: TGTGCCAGCAGTGAGGCGGGACACGCCGTTTTGAGCACCTTC. Its protein is CASSEAGHAVLSTF.

This clone occurred a few times. This chain uses TRBV5-4 with TRBJ1-2, with D possibly being TRBD1 (6 bases). Germline V gene sequence: CDR1 SGHNT, CDR2 YYREEE (reference sequence). V lost 4 bases, J lost 4 bases, and 17 bases lay in between. CDR3 size: 15 residues. In nucleotides, the CDR3 is TGTGCCAGCAGCATACAGGGACGGCCCGTCTATGGCTACACCTTC. This sequence encodes CASSIQGRPVYGYTF.

In its sample, this clone was seen once. V gene TRBV28 combines with J gene TRBJ2-1; unclear D gene. The length of the CDR3 is 12 residues. Between the trimmed V and J ends, which lost 1 base and 5 bases, there was a span of 3 bases. Germline values: CDR1 MDHEN, CDR2 SYDVKM. Written as DNA, the CDR3 is TGTGCCAGCAGTTTATTCAACAATGAGCAGTTCTTC. This sequence encodes CASSLFNNEQFF.

This clone showed up just once. The chain is built from TRBV5-5 and TRBJ2-2; TRBD1 matches 10 bases. The CDR3 is 17 residues long. Unmatched junction bases numbered 7, after V lost 1 base and J lost 4 bases. CDR1 and CDR2 from the germline V gene are SGHKS and YYEKEE (reference sequence). CDR3 DNA sequence: TGTGCCAGCAGCTTGTACGGGACAGGGGCCGCCACCGGGGAGCTGTTTTTT. This encodes CASSLYGTGAATGELFF.

This clone has only one observation. V usage is TRBV12-5 and J usage is TRBJ1-5; possible D gene TRBD1, 5 bases. V lost 6 bases to trimming and J lost 6 bases, with 15 bases between them. The CDR3 covers 14 residues. Germline V lookup: CDR1 LGHNT, CDR2 FRNRAP. CDR3 in DNA: TGTGCTAGTGGCGCGGGGGGTTGGATTCAGCCCCAGCATTTT. Protein product: CASGAGGWIQPQHF.

The chain recombines TRBV5-1 with TRBJ1-2, with D possibly TRBD1 on 5 matching bases. CDR3 length: 14 residues. Germline V gene data show CDR1 as SGHRS and CDR2 as YFSETQ. V was shortened by 4 bases and J by 0 bases, with 10 bases between the two germline ends. In nucleotides, the CDR3 is TGCGCCAGCAGCGACGGGGCCGCTAACTATGGCTACACCTTC. Its protein is CASSDGAANYGYTF.

This clone has only one observation. The V and J genes are TRBV28 and TRBJ2-7; 7 bases are a match to TRBD1. V was clipped by 9 bases and J by 2 bases; unmatched bases: 7. This CDR3 has 13 residues. Germline V lookup: CDR1 MDHEN, CDR2 SYDVKM. CDR3 DNA: TGTGCCAGTTACCCCGGGACAGCCTACGAGCAGTACTTC. Protein: CASYPGTAYEQYF.

This chain connects TRBV4-2 to TRBJ1-1, with TRBD1 matching 12 bases. With 4 bases clipped from V and 4 bases from J, the junction kept 7 bases outside the gene matches. The CDR3 has 16 residues. Germline CDR1 and CDR2: LGHNA and YNFKEQ. The CDR3 spells CASSPRDRGLSTEAFF. The CDR3 DNA reads as TGTGCCAGCAGCCCCCGGGACAGGGGGCTTAGCACTGAAGCTTTCTTT.

V usage is TRBV28 and J usage is TRBJ1-6; 7 bases line up with TRBD1. The CDR3 is made up of 16 amino acids. Per the germline V gene, CDR1 is MDHEN and CDR2 is SYDVKM. The V segment lost 5 bases and the J segment 3 bases; nucleotides outside the gene matches: 7. The CDR3 sequence is CASSPAGTDYNSPLHF. The CDR3 nucleotides read TGTGCCAGCAGTCCTGCCGGGACAGACTATAATTCACCCCTCCACTTT.

The chain uses TRBV2 and TRBJ1-5, with 7 nucleotides matching TRBD1. V gave up 7 bases and J gave up 0 bases; unmatched junction bases: 9. Germline CDR1 reads SNHLY; CDR2 reads FYNNEI. There are 16 residues in the CDR3. Here the CDR3 reads CASNIRTGYSNQPQHF. Here the CDR3 DNA reads TGTGCCAGCAATATCAGGACAGGTTATAGCAATCAGCCCCAGCATTTT.

The J gene is TRBJ2-3, the V gene TRBV5-4; TRBD2 aligns across 10 bases. Germline V gene data show CDR1 as SGHNT and CDR2 as YYREEE (reference sequence). V shed 4 bases, J shed 4 bases, and the junction held 9 bases outside the gene matches. The CDR3 runs 16 residues. The CDR3 DNA follows: TGTGCCAGCAGCCAGGAACTAGCGGGGTTCGCAGATACGCAGTATTTT. Translated, it gives CASSQELAGFADTQYF.

V gene TRBV18 combines with J gene TRBJ2-7; D is unresolved. V was pared by 4 bases and J by 3 bases, with 4 bases between. This CDR3 is built from 11 residues. The germline gives CDR1 KGHSH, CDR2 LQKENI. The CDR3 reads CASSLGYEQYF. As DNA, the CDR3 is TGTGCCAGCTCACTCGGCTACGAGCAGTACTTC.

This clone was found a few times. The chain has TRBV18 and TRBJ1-2; D is unresolved. Trimming took 4 bases from V and 3 from J, leaving 18 bases between them. The CDR3 spans 16 residues. Germline V CDR1 and CDR2: KGHSH, LQKENI. CDR3 in DNA: TGTGCCAGCTCACTACCAGGACGGTGGAAAGACTATGGCTACACCTTC. Translation gives CASSLPGRWKDYGYTF.

The rearrangement joins TRBV6-5 to TRBJ2-5; no clear D gene. CDR3 length equals 14 residues. The germline CDR1 and CDR2 sequences are MNHEY and SVGAGI. The V gene lost 0 bases and the J gene lost 0 bases, with 5 bases spanning the gap. This CDR3 is CASSYSIYQETQYF. For the CDR3, the DNA is TGTGCCAGCAGTTACTCGATCTACCAAGAGACCCAGTACTTC.

This chain links TRBV27 with TRBJ1-1; D ambiguous. CDR3 length: 14 residues. Trimming removed 6 bases from V and 6 bases from J, with 17 bases in between. Per germline, CDR1 MNHEY and CDR2 SMNVEV (reference sequence). In nucleotides, the CDR3 is TGTGCCAGCAGGCGTAATGCTTTGATCTCTGAAGCTTTCTTT. Amino acid sequence: CASRRNALISEAFF.

This chain's CDR3 is CASSLTGNQPQHF. CDR3 nucleotides: TGTGCCAGCAGTTTGACCGGCAATCAGCCCCAGCATTTT. J is TRBJ1-5 and V is TRBV27; D not resolved. V lost 3 bases, J lost 2 bases, and 5 bases lay in between. Germline assignment: CDR1 MNHEY and CDR2 SMNVEV (reference sequence). The CDR3 runs 13 residues.

V gene TRBV21-1 combines with J gene TRBJ2-3; the table calls TRBD2, which could not be checked here. TRBV21-1 is given as a pseudogene. This CDR3 comprises 12 residues. The DNA for the CDR3 is TGTGCCAGCAGCAGGCGGGGAGATACGCAGTATTTT. It codes for CASSRRGDTQYF.

This clone has ten or more counts. The V call is TRBV2, the J call TRBJ1-4; D may be TRBD1 (6 bases). V lost 5 bases, J lost 8 bases, and 15 bases lay in between. The length of the CDR3 is 14 residues. The V gene's germline CDR1 is SNHLY and CDR2 FYNNEI. The CDR3, as DNA: TGTGCCAGCAGTATACAGGGAAGTCGGGAAAAACTGTTTTTT. Protein product: CASSIQGSREKLFF.

V usage is TRBV4-2 and J usage is TRBJ2-2, with D tentatively TRBD1 or TRBD2 (5 bases each). CDR3 size: 13 residues. The ends were cut back, 0 bases at V and 12 bases at J, with 11 bases in the middle. Germline assignment: CDR1 LGHNA and CDR2 YNFKEQ. CDR3 sequence: CASSQDVRGQLFF. CDR3 DNA: TGTGCCAGCAGCCAAGATGTGAGGGGCCAGCTGTTTTTT.